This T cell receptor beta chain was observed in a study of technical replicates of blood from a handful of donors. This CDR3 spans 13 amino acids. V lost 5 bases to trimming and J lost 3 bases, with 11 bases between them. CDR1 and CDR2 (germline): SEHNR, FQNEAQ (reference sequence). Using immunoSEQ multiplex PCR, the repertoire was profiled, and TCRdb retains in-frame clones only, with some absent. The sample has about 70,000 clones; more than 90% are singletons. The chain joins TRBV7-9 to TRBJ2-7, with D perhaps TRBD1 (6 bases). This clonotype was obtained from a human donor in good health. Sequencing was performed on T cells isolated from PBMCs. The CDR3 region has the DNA TGTGCCAGCAGCCTCCGGGACAACTACGAGCAGTACTTC. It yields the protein CASSLRDNYEQYF.